A selection of T cell receptor beta chains follows, all from one sample in a study of untreated major depressive disorder. The data were produced by immunoSEQ multiplex PCR, yet TCRdb's version contains in-frame clones alone and is incomplete. The data contain 20,000 or so clones, around 87% of them singletons. The specimen sequenced was CD4+ T cells from PBMCs. The source is a woman younger than 45 in good health. The CDR3 runs from the conserved cysteine through the conserved F or W. D genes are given only for firm matches.

J gene,D gene,V gene,CDR3 protein,CDR3 DNA
TRBJ1-6,.,TRBV10-3,CAISSRQANMHSPLHF,TGTGCCATCAGTTCTAGACAGGCGAATATGCATTCACCCCTCCACTTT
TRBJ2-7,.,TRBV18,CASSSGPSYEQYF,TGTGCCAGCTCATCCGGCCCTTCCTACGAGCAGTACTTC
TRBJ2-7,.,TRBV9,CASSERDGNYYEQYF,TGTGCCAGCAGCGAGAGAGACGGCAATTACTACGAGCAGTACTTC
TRBJ2-7,.,TRBV28,CASISGTVTYEQYF,TGTGCCAGCATATCCGGGACGGTCACCTACGAGCAGTACTTC
TRBJ2-7,.,TRBV12-1,CACLGYEQYF,TGTGCCTGCCTTGGGTACGAGCAGTACTTC
TRBJ2-5,.,TRBV5-6,CASSADSGRVEETQYF,TGTGCCAGCAGCGCCGATTCGGGACGGGTTGAGGAGACCCAGTACTTC
TRBJ1-2,TRBD1,TRBV19,CASSSMWGPRGLYGYTF,TGTGCCAGTAGTAGTATGTGGGGCCCGAGGGGGCTCTATGGCTACACCTTC
TRBJ1-6,TRBD1,TRBV28,CASRTNWGQDNSPLHF,TGTGCCAGCAGGACAAACTGGGGACAGGATAATTCACCCCTCCACTTT
TRBJ1-2,.,TRBV7-2,CASSLGGANYGYTF,TGTGCCAGCAGCTTAGGGGGGGCTAACTATGGCTACACCTTC
TRBJ1-6,TRBD1,TRBV30,CAWRGSRGLGSPLHF,TGTGCCTGGAGGGGATCGAGGGGGCTTGGTTCACCCCTCCACTTT
TRBJ2-5,.,TRBV2,CASSEDYQETQYF,TGTGCCAGCAGTGAGGACTACCAAGAGACCCAGTACTTC
TRBJ2-5,TRBD2,TRBV7-2,CASSPERRGIETQYF,TGTGCCAGCAGCCCAGAACGGCGGGGGATAGAGACCCAGTACTTC
TRBJ2-4,TRBD2,TRBV9,CASSVGGGSAKNIQYF,TGTGCCAGCAGCGTAGGCGGGGGATCGGCCAAAAACATTCAGTACTTC
TRBJ2-6,.,TRBV27,CASSQRQLSGANVLTF,TGTGCCAGCAGTCAAAGACAGCTTTCTGGGGCCAACGTCCTGACTTTC